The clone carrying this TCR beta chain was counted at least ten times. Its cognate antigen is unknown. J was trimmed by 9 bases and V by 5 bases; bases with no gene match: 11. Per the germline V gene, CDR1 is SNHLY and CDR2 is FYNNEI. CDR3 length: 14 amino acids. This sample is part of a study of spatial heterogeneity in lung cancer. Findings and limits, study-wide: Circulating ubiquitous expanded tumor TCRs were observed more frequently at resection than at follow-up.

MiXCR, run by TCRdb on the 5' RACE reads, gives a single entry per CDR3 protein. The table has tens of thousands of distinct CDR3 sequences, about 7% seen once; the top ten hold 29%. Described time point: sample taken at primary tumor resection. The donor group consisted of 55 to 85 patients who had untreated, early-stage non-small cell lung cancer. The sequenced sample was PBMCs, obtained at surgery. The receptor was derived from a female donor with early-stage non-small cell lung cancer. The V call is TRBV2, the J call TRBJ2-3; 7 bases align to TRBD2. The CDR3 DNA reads TGTGCCAGCAGTCAAACTGACATTAGCGGGACGCAGTATTTT. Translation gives CASSQTDISGTQYF.